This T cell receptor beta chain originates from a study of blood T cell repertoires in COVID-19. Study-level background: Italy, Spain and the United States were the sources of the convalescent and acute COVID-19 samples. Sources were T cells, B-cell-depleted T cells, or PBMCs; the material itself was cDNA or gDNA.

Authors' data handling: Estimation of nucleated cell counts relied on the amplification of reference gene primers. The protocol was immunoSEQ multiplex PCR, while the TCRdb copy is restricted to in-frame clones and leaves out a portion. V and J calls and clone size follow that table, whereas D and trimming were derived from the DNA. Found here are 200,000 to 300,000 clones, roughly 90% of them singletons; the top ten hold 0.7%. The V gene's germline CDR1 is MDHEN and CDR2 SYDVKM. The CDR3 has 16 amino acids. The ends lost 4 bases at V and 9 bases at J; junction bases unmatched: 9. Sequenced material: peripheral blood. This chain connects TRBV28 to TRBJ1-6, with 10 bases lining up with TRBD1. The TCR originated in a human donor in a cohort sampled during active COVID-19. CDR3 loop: CASSSPATGGASPLHF. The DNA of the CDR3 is TGTGCCAGCAGTTCCCCCGCGACAGGGGGCGCTTCACCCCTCCACTTT.